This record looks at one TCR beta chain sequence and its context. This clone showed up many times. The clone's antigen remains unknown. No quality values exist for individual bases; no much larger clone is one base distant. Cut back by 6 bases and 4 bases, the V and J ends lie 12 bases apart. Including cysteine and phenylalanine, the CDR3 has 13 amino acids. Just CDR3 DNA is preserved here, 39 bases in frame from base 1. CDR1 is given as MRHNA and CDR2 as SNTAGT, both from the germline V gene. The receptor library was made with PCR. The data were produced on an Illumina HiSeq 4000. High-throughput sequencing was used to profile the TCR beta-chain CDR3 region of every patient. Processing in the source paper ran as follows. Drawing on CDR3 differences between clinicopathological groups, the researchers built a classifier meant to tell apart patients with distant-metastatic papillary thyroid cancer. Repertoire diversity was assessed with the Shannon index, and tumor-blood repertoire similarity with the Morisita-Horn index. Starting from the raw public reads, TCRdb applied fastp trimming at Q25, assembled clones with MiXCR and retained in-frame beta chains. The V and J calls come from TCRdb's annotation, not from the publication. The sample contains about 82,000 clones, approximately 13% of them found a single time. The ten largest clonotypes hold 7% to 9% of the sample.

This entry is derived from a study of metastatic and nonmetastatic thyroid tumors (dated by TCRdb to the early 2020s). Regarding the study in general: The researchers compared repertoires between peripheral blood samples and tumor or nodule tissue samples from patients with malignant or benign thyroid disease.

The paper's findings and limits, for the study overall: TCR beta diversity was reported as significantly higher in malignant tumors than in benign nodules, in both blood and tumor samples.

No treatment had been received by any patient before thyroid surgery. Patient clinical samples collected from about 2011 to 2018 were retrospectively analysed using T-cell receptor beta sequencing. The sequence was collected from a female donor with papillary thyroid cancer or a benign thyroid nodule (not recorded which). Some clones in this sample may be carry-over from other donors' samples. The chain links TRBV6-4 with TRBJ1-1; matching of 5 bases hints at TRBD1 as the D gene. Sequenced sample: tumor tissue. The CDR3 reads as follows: CASSQIGGTEAFF. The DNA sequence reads TGTGCCAGCAGCCAAATCGGGGGCACTGAAGCTTTCTTT.